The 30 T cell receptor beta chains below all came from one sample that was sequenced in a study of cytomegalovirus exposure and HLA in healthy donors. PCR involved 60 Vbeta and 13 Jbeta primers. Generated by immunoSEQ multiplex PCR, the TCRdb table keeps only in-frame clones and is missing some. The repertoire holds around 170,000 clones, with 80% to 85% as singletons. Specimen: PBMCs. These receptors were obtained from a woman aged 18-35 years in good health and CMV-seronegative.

Here the CDR3 reads CASSRLWGGDNSPLHF. The CDR3 DNA reads as TGTGCCAGCAGCCGTTTATGGGGGGGAGATAATTCACCCCTCCACTTT. The chain combines TRBV27 with TRBJ1-6; a weak D match, TRBD1 (5 bases). Between the trimmed V and J ends, which lost 6 bases and 5 bases, there was a span of 17 bases. The CDR3 is made up of 16 amino acids. Looked up from germline, CDR1 is MNHEY and CDR2 is SMNVEV (reference sequence).

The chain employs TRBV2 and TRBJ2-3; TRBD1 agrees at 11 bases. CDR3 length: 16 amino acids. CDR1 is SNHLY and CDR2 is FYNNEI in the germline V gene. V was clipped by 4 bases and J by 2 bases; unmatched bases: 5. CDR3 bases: TGTGCCAGCAGTGCTGGACAGGGGGCCTCCACAGATACGCAGTATTTT. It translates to CASSAGQGASTDTQYF.

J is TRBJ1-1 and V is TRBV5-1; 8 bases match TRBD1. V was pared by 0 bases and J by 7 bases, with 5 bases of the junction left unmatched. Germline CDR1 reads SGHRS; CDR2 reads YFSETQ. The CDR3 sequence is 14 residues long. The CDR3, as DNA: TGCGCCAGCAGCTTGGGACAGGGGTTAAGTGAAGCTTTCTTT. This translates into CASSLGQGLSEAFF.

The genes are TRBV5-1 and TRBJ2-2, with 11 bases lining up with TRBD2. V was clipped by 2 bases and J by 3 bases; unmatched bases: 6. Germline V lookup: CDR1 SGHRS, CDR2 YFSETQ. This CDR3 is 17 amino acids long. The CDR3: CASSFPSGGTYTGELFF. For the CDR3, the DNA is TGCGCCAGCAGCTTCCCTAGCGGGGGGACCTACACCGGGGAGCTGTTTTTT.

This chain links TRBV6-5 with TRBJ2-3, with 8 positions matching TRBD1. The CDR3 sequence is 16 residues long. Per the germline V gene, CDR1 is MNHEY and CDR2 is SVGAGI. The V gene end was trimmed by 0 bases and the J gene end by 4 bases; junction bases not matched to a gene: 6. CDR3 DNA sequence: TGTGCCAGCAGTTACTCGCGACAGGGGTACCCAGATACGCAGTATTTT. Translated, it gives CASSYSRQGYPDTQYF.

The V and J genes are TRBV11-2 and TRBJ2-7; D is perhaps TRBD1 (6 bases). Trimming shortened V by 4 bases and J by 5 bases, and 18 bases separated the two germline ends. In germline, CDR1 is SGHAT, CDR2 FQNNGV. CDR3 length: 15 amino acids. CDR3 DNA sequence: TGTGCCAGCAGCTCACTGGGGCAGGGGATGGACGAGCAGTACTTC. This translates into CASSSLGQGMDEQYF.

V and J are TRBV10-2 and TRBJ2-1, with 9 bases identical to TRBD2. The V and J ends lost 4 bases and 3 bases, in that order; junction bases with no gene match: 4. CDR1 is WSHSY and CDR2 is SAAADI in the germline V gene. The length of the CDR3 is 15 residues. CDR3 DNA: TGCGCCAGCAGTGGTCTAGCGGGGCTCTACAATGAGCAGTTCTTC. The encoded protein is CASSGLAGLYNEQFF.

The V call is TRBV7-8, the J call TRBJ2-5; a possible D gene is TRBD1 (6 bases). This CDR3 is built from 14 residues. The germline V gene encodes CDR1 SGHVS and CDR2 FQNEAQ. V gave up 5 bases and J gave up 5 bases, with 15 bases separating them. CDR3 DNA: TGTGCCAGCAGCGTGACAGGTCGGGTGGAGACCCAGTACTTC. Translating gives CASSVTGRVETQYF. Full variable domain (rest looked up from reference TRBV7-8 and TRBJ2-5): GAGVSQSPRYKVAKRGQDVALRCDPISGHVSLFWYQQALGQGPEFLTYFQNEAQLDKSGLPSDRFFAERPEGSVSTLKIQRTQQEDSAVYLCASSVTGRVETQYFGPGTRLLVL.

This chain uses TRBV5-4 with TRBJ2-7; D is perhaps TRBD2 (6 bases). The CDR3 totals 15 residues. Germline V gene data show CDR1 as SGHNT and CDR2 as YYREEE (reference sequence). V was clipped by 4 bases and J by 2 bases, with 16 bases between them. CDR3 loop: CASSPGTSQAYEQYF. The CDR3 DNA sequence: TGTGCCAGCAGCCCTGGGACTTCGCAGGCCTACGAGCAGTACTTC.

The CDR3 nucleotides are TGTGCCAGCTCACCAATTACGGCAGGCTTGAACACTGAAGCTTTCTTT. This encodes CASSPITAGLNTEAFF. The chain is built from TRBV18 and TRBJ1-1; no definite D call. This CDR3 contains 16 residues. The V gene lost 2 bases and the J gene lost 0 bases, with 13 bases spanning the gap. Germline assignment: CDR1 KGHSH and CDR2 LQKENI.

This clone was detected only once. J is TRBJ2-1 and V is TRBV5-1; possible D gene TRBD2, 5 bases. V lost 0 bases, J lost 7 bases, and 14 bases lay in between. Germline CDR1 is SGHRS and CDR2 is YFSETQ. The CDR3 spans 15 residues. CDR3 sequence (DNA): TGCGCCAGCAGCTTGGTAGCGACGTCGCTAAATGAGCAGTTCTTC. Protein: CASSLVATSLNEQFF.

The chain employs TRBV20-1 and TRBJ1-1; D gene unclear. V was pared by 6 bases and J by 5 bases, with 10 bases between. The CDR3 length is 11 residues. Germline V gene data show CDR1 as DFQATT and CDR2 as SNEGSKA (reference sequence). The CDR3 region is CSAPAGTEAFF. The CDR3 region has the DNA TGCAGTGCCCCAGCGGGGACTGAAGCTTTCTTT.

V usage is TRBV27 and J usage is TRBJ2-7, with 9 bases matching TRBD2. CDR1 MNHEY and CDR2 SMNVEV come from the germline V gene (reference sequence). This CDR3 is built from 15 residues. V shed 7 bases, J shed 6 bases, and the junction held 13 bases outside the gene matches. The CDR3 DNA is TGTGCCAGCATGGCGACGTATGCGGGAGGGTTCGAGCAGTACTTC. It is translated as CASMATYAGGFEQYF.

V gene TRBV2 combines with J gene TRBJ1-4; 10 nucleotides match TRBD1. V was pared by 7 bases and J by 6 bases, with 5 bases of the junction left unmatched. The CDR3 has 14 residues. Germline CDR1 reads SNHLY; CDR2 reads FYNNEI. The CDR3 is CASMEGQGYEKLFF. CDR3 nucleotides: TGTGCCAGCATGGAGGGACAGGGGTATGAAAAACTGTTTTTT.

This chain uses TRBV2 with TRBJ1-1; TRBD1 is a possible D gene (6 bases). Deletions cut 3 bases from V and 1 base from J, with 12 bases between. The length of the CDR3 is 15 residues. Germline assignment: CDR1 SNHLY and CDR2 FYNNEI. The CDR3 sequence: CASSDGRGSNTEAFF. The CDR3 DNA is TGTGCCAGCAGTGACGGCAGGGGATCGAACACTGAAGCTTTCTTT.

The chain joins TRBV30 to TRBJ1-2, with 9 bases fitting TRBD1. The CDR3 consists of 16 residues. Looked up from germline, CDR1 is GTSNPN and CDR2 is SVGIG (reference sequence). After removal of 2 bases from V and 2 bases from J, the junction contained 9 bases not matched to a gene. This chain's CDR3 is CAWSPLLTGGNYGYTF. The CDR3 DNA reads TGTGCCTGGAGTCCACTCCTGACAGGGGGGAACTATGGCTACACCTTC.

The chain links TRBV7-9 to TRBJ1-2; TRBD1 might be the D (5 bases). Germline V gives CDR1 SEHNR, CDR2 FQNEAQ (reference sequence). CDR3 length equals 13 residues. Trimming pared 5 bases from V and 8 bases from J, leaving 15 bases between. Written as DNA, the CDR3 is TGTGCCAGCAGCCCCCCAGGGTTAGGGGGCTACACCTTC. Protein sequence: CASSPPGLGGYTF.

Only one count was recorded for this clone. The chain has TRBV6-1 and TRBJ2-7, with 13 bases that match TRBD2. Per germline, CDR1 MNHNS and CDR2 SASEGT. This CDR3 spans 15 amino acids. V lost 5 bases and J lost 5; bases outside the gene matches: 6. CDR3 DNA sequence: TGTGCCAGCAGTAAACTAGCGGGGGGGAGCCACGAGCAGTACTTC. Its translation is CASSKLAGGSHEQYF.

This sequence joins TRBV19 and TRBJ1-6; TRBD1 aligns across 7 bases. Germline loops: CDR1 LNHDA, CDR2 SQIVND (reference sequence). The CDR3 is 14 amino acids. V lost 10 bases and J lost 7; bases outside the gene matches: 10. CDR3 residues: CATHPRTGNSPLHF. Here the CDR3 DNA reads TGTGCCACCCATCCTCGGACAGGCAATTCACCCCTCCACTTT.

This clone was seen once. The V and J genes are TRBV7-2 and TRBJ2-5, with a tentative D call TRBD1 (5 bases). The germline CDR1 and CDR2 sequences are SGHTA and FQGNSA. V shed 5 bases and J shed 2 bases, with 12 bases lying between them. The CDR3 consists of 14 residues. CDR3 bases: TGTGCCAGCAGCCCTAATCAGGGTCAAGAGACCCAGTACTTC. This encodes CASSPNQGQETQYF.

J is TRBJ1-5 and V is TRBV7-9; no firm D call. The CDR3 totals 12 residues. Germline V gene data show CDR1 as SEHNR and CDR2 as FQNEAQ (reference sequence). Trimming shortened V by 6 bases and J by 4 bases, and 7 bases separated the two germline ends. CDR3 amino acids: CASSFLNQPQHF. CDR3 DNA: TGTGCCAGCAGTTTCCTGAATCAGCCCCAGCATTTT.

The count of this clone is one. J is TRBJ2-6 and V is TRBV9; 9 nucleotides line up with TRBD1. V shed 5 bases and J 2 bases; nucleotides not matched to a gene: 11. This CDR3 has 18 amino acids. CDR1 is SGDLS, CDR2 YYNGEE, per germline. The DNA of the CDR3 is TGTGCCAGCAGTCGCCGGGACAGGGAGTCGACTGGGGCCAACGTCCTGACTTTC. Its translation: CASSRRDRESTGANVLTF.

CDR3: CASSWGLATYNEQFF. The CDR3 region has the DNA TGTGCCAGCAGCTGGGGACTAGCGACCTACAATGAGCAGTTCTTC. The chain is built from TRBV7-7 and TRBJ2-1, with 10 nucleotides matching TRBD2. The CDR3 sequence is 15 residues long. Germline CDR1 reads SSHAT; CDR2 reads FNYEAQ (reference sequence). With 4 bases clipped from V and 2 bases from J, the junction kept 2 bases outside the gene matches.

This CDR3 reads CASSFPGLAGHTQYF. The CDR3 DNA sequence: TGTGCCAGCAGCTTTCCGGGACTAGCGGGACATACGCAGTATTTT. The rearrangement links TRBV14 to TRBJ2-3; 13 nucleotides agree with TRBD2. This CDR3 contains 15 residues. V was clipped by 5 bases and J by 7 bases; unmatched bases: 6. The germline CDR1 and CDR2 sequences are SGHDN and FVKESK.

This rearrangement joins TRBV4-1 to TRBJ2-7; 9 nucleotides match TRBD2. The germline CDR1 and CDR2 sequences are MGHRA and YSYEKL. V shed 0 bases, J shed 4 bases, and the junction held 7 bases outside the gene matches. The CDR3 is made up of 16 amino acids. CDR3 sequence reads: CASSQEIAGAGYEQYF. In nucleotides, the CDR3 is TGCGCCAGCAGCCAAGAGATAGCGGGAGCCGGATACGAGCAGTACTTC.

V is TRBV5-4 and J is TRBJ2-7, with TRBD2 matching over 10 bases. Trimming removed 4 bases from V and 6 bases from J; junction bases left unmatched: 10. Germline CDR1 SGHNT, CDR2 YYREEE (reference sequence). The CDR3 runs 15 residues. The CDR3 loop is CASSGTLAGAGEQYF. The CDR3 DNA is TGTGCCAGCAGCGGGACCCTAGCGGGAGCGGGCGAGCAGTACTTC.

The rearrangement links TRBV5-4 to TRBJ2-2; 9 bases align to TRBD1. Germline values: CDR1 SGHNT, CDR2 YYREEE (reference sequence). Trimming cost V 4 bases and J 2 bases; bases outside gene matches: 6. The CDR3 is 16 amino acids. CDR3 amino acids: CASSPPGQGNTGELFF. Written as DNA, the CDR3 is TGTGCCAGCAGCCCCCCGGGACAGGGAAACACCGGGGAGCTGTTTTTT.

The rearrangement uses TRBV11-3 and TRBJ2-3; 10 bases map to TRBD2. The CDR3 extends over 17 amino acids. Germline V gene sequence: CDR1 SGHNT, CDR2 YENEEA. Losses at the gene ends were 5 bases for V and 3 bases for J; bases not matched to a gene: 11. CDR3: CASSIGLAGEGTDTQYF. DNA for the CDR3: TGTGCCAGCAGCATCGGTCTAGCGGGAGAAGGGACAGATACGCAGTATTTT.

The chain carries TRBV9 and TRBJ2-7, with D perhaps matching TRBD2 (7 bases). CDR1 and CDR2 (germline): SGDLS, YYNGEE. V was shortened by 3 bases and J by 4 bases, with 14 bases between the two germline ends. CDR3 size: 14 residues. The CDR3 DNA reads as TGTGCCAGCAGCGCGGGGGGCCAAGGGTACGAGCAGTACTTC. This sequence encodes CASSAGGQGYEQYF.

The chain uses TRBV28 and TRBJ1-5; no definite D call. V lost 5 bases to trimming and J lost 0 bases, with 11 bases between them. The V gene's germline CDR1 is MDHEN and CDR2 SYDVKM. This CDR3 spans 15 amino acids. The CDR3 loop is CASSPLGGSNQPQHF. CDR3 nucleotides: TGTGCCAGCAGTCCCCTAGGAGGTAGCAATCAGCCCCAGCATTTT.